This T cell receptor (beta chain) was profiled in a study of tissue T cells after allogeneic stem cell transplantation. Study-wide background: Tissue samples with histologically apparent lymphocytes on H&E review were prioritized for sequencing.

All graft-versus-host disease patients had gastrointestinal involvement and received several lines of directed therapy. Autopsy tissues included GI tract, liver, skin and lymphoid organs. From germline, CDR1 is SGHDT and CDR2 YYEEEE. Trimming removed 3 bases from V and 0 bases from J; junction bases left unmatched: 5. The CDR3 runs to 15 residues. Data came from immunoSEQ multiplex PCR; TCRdb stores just in-frame clones and leaves some out. This table has some 1,600 clones, roughly 80% appearing once. The TCR sequence derives from an older male patient with steroid-refractory graft-versus-host disease after an allogeneic stem cell transplant. T cells may partly derive from the graft donor. V and J are TRBV5-6 and TRBJ1-2; 7 nucleotides line up with TRBD1. The specimen comprised liver tissue, sampled at autopsy. The CDR3 here is CASSWTGEPNYGYTF. CDR3 coding DNA: TGTGCCAGCAGCTGGACAGGAGAACCTAACTATGGCTACACCTTC. Combining the CDR3 with reference TRBV5-6 and TRBJ1-2 gives the whole variable domain DAGVTQSPTHLIKTRGQQVTLRCSPKSGHDTVSWYQQALGQGPQFIFQYYEEEERQRGNFPDRFSGHQFPNYSSELNVNALLLGDSALYLCASSWTGEPNYGYTFGSGTRLTVV.